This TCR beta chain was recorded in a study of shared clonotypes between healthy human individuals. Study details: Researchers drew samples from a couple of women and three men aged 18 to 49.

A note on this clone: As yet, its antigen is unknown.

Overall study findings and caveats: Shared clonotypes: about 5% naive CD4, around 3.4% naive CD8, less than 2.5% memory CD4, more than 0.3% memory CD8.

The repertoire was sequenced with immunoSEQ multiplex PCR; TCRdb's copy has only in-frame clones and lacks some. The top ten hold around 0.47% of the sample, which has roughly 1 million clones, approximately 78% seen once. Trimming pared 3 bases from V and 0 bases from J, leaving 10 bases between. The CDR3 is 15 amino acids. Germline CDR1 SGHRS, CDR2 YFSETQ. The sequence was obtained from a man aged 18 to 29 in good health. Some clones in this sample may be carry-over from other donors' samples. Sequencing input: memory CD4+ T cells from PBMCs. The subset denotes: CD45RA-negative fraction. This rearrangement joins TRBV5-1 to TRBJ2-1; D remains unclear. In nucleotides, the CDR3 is TGCGCCAGCAGCTCGGATTCAAGCTCCTACAATGAGCAGTTCTTC. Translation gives CASSSDSSSYNEQFF.